This T cell receptor beta chain appears in the sequencing data of a study of blood T cell repertoires in COVID-19. Study-level background: There were acute and convalescent COVID-19 samples, and they came from the United States, Italy and Spain. Sample material is recorded as cDNA or gDNA derived from T cells, B-cell-depleted T cells, or PBMCs.

Germline assignment: CDR1 SGHAT and CDR2 FQNNGV. CDR3 length equals 19 residues. Trimming removed 1 base from V and 0 bases from J; junction bases left unmatched: 4. As handled by the study authors: Amplifying reference gene primers gave estimates of nucleated cell counts. Libraries were prepared by immunoSEQ multiplex PCR; TCRdb keeps only in-frame clonotypes and omits some of them. V, J and clone size derive from that table, while D and trimming were established from the DNA sequence. This table holds about 480,000 clones, nearly 90% found once. The origin of this receptor is a man between 18 and 35 years old with COVID-19, enrolled during active disease. The rearrangement uses TRBV11-2 and TRBJ2-1, with TRBD2 matching over 15 bases. The sequencing input was peripheral blood. The CDR3 protein is CASSLAGLAGGSSYNEQFF. CDR3 DNA: TGTGCCAGCAGCTTAGCGGGACTAGCGGGAGGTAGCTCCTACAATGAGCAGTTCTTC. Full variable domain (missing parts from reference TRBV11-2 and TRBJ2-1): EAGVAQSPRYKIIEKRQSVAFWCNPISGHATLYWYQQILGQGPKLLIQFQNNGVVDDSQLPKDRFSAERLKGVDSTLKIQPAKLEDSAVYLCASSLAGLAGGSSYNEQFFGPGTRLTVL.